This T cell receptor beta chain was sequenced in a study of Graves' ophthalmopathy and Graves' hyperthyroidism. TCR beta CDR3 amplification used RNA transcripts. Second-round multiplex PCR came after first-round RT-PCR with HTBI primers. In TCRdb, the multiplex PCR reads were re-called with MiXCR into one record per CDR3 protein. The sample includes fewer than 650,000 distinct CDR3 sequences, about 24% of them seen just once. This clonotype was seen at least ten times. Other autoimmune disease, uncontrolled infection, pregnancy and lactation led to exclusion. The PBMCs used were ones drawn from 9.5 to 10 ml of fresh peripheral blood. The sample taken for sequencing was peripheral blood. The TCR originated in a young woman with stable Graves' hyperthyroidism. Some clones in this sample may be carry-over from other donors' samples.

The CDR3 spells CASGADGFYGYTF. DNA for the CDR3: TGTGCTAGTGGAGCCGACGGCTTCTATGGCTACACCTTC. The chain has TRBV12-5 and TRBJ1-2; no clear D gene. CDR1 and CDR2 (germline): LGHNT, FRNRAP. This CDR3 is built from 13 residues. V lost 6 bases and J 4 bases, leaving 12 bases between the germline ends.